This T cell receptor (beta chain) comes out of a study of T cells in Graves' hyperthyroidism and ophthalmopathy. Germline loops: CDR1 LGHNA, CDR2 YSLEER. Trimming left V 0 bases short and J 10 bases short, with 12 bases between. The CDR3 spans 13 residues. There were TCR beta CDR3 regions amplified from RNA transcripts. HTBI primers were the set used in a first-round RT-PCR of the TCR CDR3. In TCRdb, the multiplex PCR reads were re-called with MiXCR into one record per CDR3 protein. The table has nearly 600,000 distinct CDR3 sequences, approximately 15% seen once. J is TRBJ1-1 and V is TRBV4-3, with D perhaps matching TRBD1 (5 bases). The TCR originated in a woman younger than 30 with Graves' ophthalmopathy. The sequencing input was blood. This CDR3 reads CASSQDRPRAAFF. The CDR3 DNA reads TGCGCCAGCAGCCAAGATCGTCCCAGGGCAGCTTTCTTT.